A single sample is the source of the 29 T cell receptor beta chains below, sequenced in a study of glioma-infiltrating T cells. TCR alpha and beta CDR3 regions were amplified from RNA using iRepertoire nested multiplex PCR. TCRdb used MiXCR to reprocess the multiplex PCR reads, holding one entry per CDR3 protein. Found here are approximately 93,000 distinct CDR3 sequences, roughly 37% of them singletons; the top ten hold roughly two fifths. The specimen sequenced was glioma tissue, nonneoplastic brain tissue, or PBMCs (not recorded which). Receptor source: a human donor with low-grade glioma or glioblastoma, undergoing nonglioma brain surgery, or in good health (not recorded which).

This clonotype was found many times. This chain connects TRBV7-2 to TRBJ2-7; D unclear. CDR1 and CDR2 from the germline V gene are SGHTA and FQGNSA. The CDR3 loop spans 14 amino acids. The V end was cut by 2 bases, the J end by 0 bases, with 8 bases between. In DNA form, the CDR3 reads TGTGCCAGCAGCTTAAAGCCTATCTCCTACGAGCAGTACTTC. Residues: CASSLKPISYEQYF.

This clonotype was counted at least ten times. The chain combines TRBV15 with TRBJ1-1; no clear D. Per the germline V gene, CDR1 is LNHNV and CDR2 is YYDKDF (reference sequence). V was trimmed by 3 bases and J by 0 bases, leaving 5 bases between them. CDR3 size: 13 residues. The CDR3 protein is CATSSRMNTEAFF. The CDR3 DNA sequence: TGTGCCACCAGCAGCCGGATGAACACTGAAGCTTTCTTT.

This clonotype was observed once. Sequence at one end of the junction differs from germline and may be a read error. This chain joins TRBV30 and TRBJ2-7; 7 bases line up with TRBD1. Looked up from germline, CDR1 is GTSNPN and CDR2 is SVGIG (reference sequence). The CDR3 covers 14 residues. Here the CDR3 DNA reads TGTGCCTGGAGTGTACAGGGGCACACCTACGGGCAGTACTTC. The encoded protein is CAWSVQGHTYGQYF.

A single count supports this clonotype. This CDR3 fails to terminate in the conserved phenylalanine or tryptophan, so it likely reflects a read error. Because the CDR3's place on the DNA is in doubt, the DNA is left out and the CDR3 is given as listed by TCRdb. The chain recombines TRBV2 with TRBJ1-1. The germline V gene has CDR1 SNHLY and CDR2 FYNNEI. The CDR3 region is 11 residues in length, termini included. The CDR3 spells CASSVYNEASI.

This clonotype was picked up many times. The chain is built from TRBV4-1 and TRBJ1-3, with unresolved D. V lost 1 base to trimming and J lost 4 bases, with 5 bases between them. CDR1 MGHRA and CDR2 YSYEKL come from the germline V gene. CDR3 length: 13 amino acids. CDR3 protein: CASSQGPGNTIYF. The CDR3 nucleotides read TGCGCCAGCAGCCAAGGGCCCGGAAACACCATATATTTT.

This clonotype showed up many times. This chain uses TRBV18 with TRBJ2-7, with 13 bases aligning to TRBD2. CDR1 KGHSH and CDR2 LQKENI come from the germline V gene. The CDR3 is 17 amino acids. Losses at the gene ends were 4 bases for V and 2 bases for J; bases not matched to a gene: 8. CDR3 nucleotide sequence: TGTGCCAGCTCACAGGAGTTAACTAGCGGGAGGGCCTACGAGCAGTACTTC. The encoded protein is CASSQELTSGRAYEQYF.

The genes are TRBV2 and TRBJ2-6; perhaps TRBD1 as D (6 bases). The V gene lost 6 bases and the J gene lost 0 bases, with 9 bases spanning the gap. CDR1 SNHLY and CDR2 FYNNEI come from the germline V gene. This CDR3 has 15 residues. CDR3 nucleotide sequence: TGTGCCAGCAGCGAACAGGGCTCTGGGGCCAACGTCCTGACTTTC. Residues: CASSEQGSGANVLTF.

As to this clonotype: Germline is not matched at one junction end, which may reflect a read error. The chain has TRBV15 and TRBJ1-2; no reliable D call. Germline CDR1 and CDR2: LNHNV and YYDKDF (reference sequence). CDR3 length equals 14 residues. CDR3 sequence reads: CAASMREAYKGYTF. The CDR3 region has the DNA TGTGCCGCCAGCATGCGGGAGGCATACAAAGGCTACACCTTC.

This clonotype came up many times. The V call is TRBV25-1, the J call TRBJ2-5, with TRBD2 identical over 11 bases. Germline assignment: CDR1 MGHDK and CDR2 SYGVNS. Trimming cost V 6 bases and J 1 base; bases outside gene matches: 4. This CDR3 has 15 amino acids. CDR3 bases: TGTGCCAGCAGACCGGGACTAGCGGTCCAAGAGACCCAGTACTTC. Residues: CASRPGLAVQETQYF.

This CDR3 is CASSLAGSYEQYF. The DNA of the CDR3 is TGTGCCAGCAGTTTAGCGGGGAGCTACGAGCAGTACTTC. The V gene is TRBV2, the J gene TRBJ2-7, with 8 bases lining up with TRBD2. Per the germline V gene, CDR1 is SNHLY and CDR2 is FYNNEI. Unmatched junction bases numbered 3, after V lost 5 bases and J lost 3 bases. This CDR3 contains 13 residues. Full variable domain (outside the CDR3, taken from reference TRBV2 and TRBJ2-7): EPEVTQTPSHQVTQMGQEVILRCVPISNHLYFYWYRQILGQKVEFLVSFYNNEISEKSEIFDDQFSVERPDGSNFTLKIRSTKLEDSAMYFCASSLAGSYEQYFGPGTRLTVT.

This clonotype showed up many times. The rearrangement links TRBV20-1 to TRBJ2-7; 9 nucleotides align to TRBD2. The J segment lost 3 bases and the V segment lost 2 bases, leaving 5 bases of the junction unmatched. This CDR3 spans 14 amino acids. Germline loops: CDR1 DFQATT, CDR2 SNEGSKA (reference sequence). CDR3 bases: TGCAGTGCTAGATCTGCGGGAGGGAACTACGAGCAGTACTTC. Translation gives CSARSAGGNYEQYF.

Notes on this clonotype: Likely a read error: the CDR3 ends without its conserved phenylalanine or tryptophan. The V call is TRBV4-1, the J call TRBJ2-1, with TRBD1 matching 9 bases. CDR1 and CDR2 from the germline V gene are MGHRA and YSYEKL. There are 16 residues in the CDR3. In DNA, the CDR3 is TGTGCCAGCAGCCAACTCGGACAGGGGAATCCGAATGAGCAGTTCTCC. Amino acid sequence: CASSQLGQGNPNEQFS.

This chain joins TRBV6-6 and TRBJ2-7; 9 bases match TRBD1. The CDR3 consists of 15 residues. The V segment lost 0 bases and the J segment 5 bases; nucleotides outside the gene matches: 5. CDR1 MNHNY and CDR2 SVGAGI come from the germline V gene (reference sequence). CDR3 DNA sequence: TGTGCCAGCAGTTACTCGATGGGACAGGGCCACGAGCAGTACTTC. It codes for CASSYSMGQGHEQYF.

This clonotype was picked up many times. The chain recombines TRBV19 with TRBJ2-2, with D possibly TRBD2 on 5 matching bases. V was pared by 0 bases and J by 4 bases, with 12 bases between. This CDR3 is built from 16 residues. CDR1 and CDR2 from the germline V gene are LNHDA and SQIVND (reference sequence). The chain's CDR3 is CASSIDPGWTTGELFF. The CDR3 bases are TGTGCCAGTAGTATAGATCCGGGGTGGACCACCGGGGAGCTGTTTTTT.

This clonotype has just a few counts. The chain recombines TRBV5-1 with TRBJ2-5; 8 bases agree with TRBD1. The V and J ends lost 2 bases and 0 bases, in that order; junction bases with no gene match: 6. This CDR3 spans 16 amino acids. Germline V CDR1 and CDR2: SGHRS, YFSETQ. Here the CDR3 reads CASSFPDREYQETQYF. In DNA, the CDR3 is TGCGCCAGCAGCTTCCCGGACAGGGAGTACCAAGAGACCCAGTACTTC.

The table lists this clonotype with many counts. DNA for the CDR3: TGTGCCAGCAGCTTGGGAGGGGGGCCCTACGAGCAGTACTTC. Protein: CASSLGGGPYEQYF. V usage is TRBV5-4 and J usage is TRBJ2-7; D tentatively reads TRBD1 or TRBD2 (6 bases each). The CDR3 has 14 amino acids. Deletions cut 0 bases from V and 2 bases from J, with 9 bases between. Germline CDR1 is SGHNT and CDR2 is YYREEE (reference sequence).

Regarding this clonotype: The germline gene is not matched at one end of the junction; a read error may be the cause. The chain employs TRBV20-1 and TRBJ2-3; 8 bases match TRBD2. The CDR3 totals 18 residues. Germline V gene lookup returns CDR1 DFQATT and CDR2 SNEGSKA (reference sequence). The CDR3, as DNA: TGCAGTGATAGAGATCTATGGGCAGCGGGAGAACCCACAGATACGCAGTATTTT. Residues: CSDRDLWAAGEPTDTQYF.

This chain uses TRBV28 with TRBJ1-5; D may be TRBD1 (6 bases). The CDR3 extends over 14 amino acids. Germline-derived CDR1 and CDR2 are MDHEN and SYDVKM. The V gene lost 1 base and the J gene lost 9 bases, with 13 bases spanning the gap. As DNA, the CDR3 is TGTGCCAGCAGTTTATCACCAGGGGAAAGGCCCCAGCATTTT. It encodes CASSLSPGERPQHF. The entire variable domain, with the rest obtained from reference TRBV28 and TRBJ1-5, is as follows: DVKVTQSSRYLVKRTGEKVFLECVQDMDHENMFWYRQDPGLGLRLIYFSYDVKMKEKGDIPEGYSVSREKKERFSLILESASTNQTSMYLCASSLSPGERPQHFGDGTRLSIL.

CDR3 protein: CASSLRTRGRADTQYF. The CDR3 bases are TGTGCCAGCAGCTTAAGGACCAGGGGACGGGCAGATACGCAGTATTTT. This chain uses TRBV7-8 with TRBJ2-3, with TRBD1 as a possible D gene (6 bases). The CDR3 covers 16 residues. Deletions cut 2 bases from V and 4 bases from J, with 16 bases between. The germline CDR1 and CDR2 sequences are SGHVS and FQNEAQ.

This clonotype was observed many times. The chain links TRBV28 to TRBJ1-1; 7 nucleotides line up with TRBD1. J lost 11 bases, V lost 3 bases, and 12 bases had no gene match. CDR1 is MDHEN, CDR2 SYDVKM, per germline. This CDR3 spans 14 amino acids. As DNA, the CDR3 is TGTGCCAGCAGTTTCGGACAGGCCCCAATTGGGGCTTTCTTT. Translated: CASSFGQAPIGAFF.

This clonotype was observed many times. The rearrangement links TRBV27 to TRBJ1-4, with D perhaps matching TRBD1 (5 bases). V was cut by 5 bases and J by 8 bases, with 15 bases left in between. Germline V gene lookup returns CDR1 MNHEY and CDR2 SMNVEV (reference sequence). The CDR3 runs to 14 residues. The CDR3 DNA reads TGTGCCAGCAGTCATCGGGGACGGGGGGAAAAACTGTTTTTT. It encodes CASSHRGRGEKLFF.

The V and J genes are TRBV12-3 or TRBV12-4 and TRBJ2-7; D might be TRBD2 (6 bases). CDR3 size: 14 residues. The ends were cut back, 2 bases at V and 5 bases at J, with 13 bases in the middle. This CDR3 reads CASSLSQLAHEQYF. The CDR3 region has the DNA TGTGCCAGCAGTTTAAGTCAACTAGCCCACGAGCAGTACTTC.

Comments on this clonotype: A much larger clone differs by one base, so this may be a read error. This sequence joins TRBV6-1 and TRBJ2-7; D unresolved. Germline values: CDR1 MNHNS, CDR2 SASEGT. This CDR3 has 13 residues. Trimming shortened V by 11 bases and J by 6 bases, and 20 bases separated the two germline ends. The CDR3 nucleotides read TGTGCCGCTTGTCAGACGGGCCCGGGCGAGCAGTACTTC. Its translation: CAACQTGPGEQYF.

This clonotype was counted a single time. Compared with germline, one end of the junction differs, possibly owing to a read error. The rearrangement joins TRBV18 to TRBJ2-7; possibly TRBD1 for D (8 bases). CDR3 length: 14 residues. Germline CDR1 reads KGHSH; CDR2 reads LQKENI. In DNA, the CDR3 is TGTGCCAGCTCCCGGGAGGCAGGGGGCTCCGAGCAGCACTTC. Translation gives CASSREAGGSEQHF.

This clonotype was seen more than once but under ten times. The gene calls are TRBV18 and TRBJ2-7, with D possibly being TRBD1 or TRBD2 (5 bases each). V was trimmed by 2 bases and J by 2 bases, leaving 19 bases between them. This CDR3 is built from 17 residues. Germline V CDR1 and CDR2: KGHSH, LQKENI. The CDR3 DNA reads TGTGCCAGCTCACCATTGCCCTCCGGGGACGTGGCCTACGAGCAGTACTTC. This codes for CASSPLPSGDVAYEQYF.

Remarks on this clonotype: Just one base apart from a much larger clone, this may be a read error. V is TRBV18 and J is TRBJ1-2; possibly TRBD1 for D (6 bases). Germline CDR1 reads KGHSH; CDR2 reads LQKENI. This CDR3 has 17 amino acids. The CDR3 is CARSPTSGGGRPYGYTF. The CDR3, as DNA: TGTGCCCGCTCACCTACCTCGGGCGGGGGCCGTCCCTATGGCTACACCTTC.

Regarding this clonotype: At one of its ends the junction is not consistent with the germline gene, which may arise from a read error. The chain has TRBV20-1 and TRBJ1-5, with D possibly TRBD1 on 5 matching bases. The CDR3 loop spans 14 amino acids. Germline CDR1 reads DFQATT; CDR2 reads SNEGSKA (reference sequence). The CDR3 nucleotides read TGCAGTGCTTCGGAGGGGCCGGGCAATAAGCCCCAGCATTTT. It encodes CSASEGPGNKPQHF.

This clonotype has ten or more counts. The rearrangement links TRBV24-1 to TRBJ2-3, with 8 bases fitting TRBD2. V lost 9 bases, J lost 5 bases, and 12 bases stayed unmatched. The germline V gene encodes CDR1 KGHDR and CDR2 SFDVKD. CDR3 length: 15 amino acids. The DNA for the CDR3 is TGTGCCACCCGAGGGGCAGCGGGGGAATTAGATACGCAGTATTTT. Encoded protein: CATRGAAGELDTQYF.

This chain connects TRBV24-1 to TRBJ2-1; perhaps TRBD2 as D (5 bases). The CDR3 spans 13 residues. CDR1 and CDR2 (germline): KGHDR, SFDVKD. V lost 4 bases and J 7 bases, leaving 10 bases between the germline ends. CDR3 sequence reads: CATSELRGNEQFF. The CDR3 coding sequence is TGTGCCACCAGTGAGCTCAGAGGGAATGAGCAGTTCTTC.